These T cell receptor beta chains were read from a single sample in a study of T cells in localized non-small cell lung cancer. TCRdb's copy holds only in-frame clones and misses some; the assay was immunoSEQ multiplex PCR. The table lists tens of thousands of clones, over 75% of them singletons. The specimen comprised peripheral blood, sampled before any cancer treatment. These receptors originate from a male donor at least 60 years old with stage I squamous cell lung carcinoma. The CDR3 runs from the conserved cysteine through the conserved F or W. D genes are given only for firm matches. Size is stated for part of the rows, as once, few or many counts, or as a class when the clone is expanded.

j_gene: TRBJ1-2; v_gene: TRBV30; abundance: few; d_gene: .; CDR3aa: CALTAFNYGYTF; CDR3nt: TGTGCCTTGACAGCCTTTAACTATGGCTACACCTTC
j_gene: TRBJ1-4; v_gene: TRBV19; abundance: .; d_gene: .; CDR3aa: CASKLREINEKLFF; CDR3nt: TGTGCCAGTAAGCTAAGGGAGATTAATGAAAAACTGTTTTTT
j_gene: TRBJ1-2; v_gene: TRBV20-1; abundance: .; d_gene: .; CDR3aa: CSARVPYGYTF; CDR3nt: TGCAGTGCTAGAGTACCCTATGGCTACACCTTC
j_gene: TRBJ1-5; v_gene: TRBV30; abundance: .; d_gene: TRBD1; CDR3aa: CAWRPQGARNQPQHF; CDR3nt: TGTGCCTGGAGGCCCCAGGGGGCTCGCAATCAGCCCCAGCATTTT
j_gene: TRBJ1-2; v_gene: TRBV2; abundance: .; d_gene: .; CDR3aa: CIWGRANYGYTF; CDR3nt: TGTATTTGGGGCCGAGCTAACTATGGCTACACCTTC
j_gene: TRBJ1-1; v_gene: TRBV6-5; abundance: .; d_gene: TRBD1; CDR3aa: CASSRTGAATEAFF; CDR3nt: TGTGCCAGCAGTCGGACAGGGGCGGCCACTGAAGCTTTCTTT
j_gene: TRBJ1-1; v_gene: TRBV10-2; abundance: few; d_gene: .; CDR3aa: CASSLGDTEAFF; CDR3nt: TGCGCCAGCAGTCTGGGGGACACTGAAGCTTTCTTT
j_gene: TRBJ2-2; v_gene: TRBV7-8; abundance: .; d_gene: TRBD1; CDR3aa: CASSQTGDTGELFF; CDR3nt: TGTGCCAGCAGCCAGACAGGGGACACCGGGGAGCTGTTTTTT
j_gene: TRBJ1-1; v_gene: TRBV15; abundance: .; d_gene: TRBD1; CDR3aa: CATSRDRVNTEAFF; CDR3nt: TGTGCCACCAGCAGGGACAGGGTGAACACTGAAGCTTTCTTT
j_gene: TRBJ2-5; v_gene: TRBV6-1; abundance: few; d_gene: .; CDR3aa: CASSPGRTRKTQYF; CDR3nt: TGTGCCAGCAGTCCGGGCCGAACGCGGAAGACCCAGTACTTC
j_gene: TRBJ1-2; v_gene: TRBV5-6; abundance: .; d_gene: .; CDR3aa: CASSLGLAEDYGYTF; CDR3nt: TGTGCCAGCAGCTTGGGACTCGCGGAAGACTATGGCTACACCTTC
j_gene: TRBJ2-1; v_gene: TRBV7-2; abundance: .; d_gene: TRBD2; CDR3aa: CASSMGGSYNEQFF; CDR3nt: TGTGCCAGCAGTATGGGCGGGAGCTACAATGAGCAGTTCTTC
j_gene: TRBJ2-3; v_gene: TRBV5-4; abundance: .; d_gene: .; CDR3aa: CASSALTDTQYF; CDR3nt: TGTGCCAGCAGCGCCCTAACAGATACGCAGTATTTT
j_gene: TRBJ2-1; v_gene: TRBV7-2; abundance: .; d_gene: TRBD2; CDR3aa: CASSPRGAGGKNEQFF; CDR3nt: TGTGCCAGCAGCCCGAGGGGAGCGGGGGGGAAAAATGAGCAGTTCTTC
j_gene: TRBJ1-2; v_gene: TRBV7-2; abundance: .; d_gene: .; CDR3aa: CASSLRPTGLYGYTF; CDR3nt: TGTGCCAGCAGCTTAAGGCCTACCGGGCTCTATGGCTACACCTTC
j_gene: TRBJ1-6; v_gene: TRBV14; abundance: .; d_gene: .; CDR3aa: CASRQNTNRNSPLHF; CDR3nt: TGTGCCAGCAGACAAAACACGAACAGAAATTCACCCCTCCACTTT
j_gene: TRBJ2-2; v_gene: TRBV7-6; abundance: once; d_gene: TRBD2; CDR3aa: CASTRGAGELFF; CDR3nt: TGTGCCAGCACCCGGGGGGCCGGGGAGCTGTTTTTT
j_gene: TRBJ2-6; v_gene: TRBV10-1; abundance: .; d_gene: .; CDR3aa: CARVQGANVLTF; CDR3nt: TGCGCCAGAGTTCAAGGGGCCAACGTCCTGACTTTC
j_gene: TRBJ2-5; v_gene: TRBV20-1; abundance: .; d_gene: .; CDR3aa: CSASPEETQYF; CDR3nt: TGCAGTGCCTCGCCCGAGGAGACCCAGTACTTC
j_gene: TRBJ2-5; v_gene: TRBV6-1; abundance: .; d_gene: TRBD1; CDR3aa: CASRGGQGPQETQYF; CDR3nt: TGTGCCAGCAGGGGAGGACAGGGGCCTCAAGAGACCCAGTACTTC
j_gene: TRBJ1-5; v_gene: TRBV18; abundance: .; d_gene: .; CDR3aa: CASSPSRGSSNQPQHF; CDR3nt: TGTGCCAGCTCACCAAGTAGGGGGTCTAGCAATCAGCCCCAGCATTTT
j_gene: TRBJ1-5; v_gene: TRBV19; abundance: .; d_gene: TRBD1; CDR3aa: CASRTGDLSNQPQHF; CDR3nt: TGTGCCAGTAGAACAGGGGACCTTAGCAATCAGCCCCAGCATTTT
j_gene: TRBJ2-3; v_gene: TRBV4-1; abundance: .; d_gene: .; CDR3aa: CASSLDGGISGTDTQYF; CDR3nt: TGCGCCAGCAGCCTCGACGGCGGGATATCCGGCACAGATACGCAGTATTTT
j_gene: TRBJ2-1; v_gene: TRBV11-1; abundance: .; d_gene: .; CDR3aa: CASSFGGEQFF; CDR3nt: TGTGCCAGCAGCTTTGGGGGTGAGCAGTTCTTC
j_gene: TRBJ1-3; v_gene: TRBV10-3; abundance: .; d_gene: .; CDR3aa: CAISGTASGNTIYF; CDR3nt: TGTGCCATCAGTGGGACAGCATCTGGAAACACCATATATTTT
j_gene: TRBJ1-5; v_gene: TRBV18; abundance: .; d_gene: TRBD1; CDR3aa: CASSPTFGQGINQPQHF; CDR3nt: TGTGCCAGCTCACCCACCTTCGGACAGGGAATCAATCAGCCCCAGCATTTT
j_gene: TRBJ1-5; v_gene: TRBV19; abundance: .; d_gene: .; CDR3aa: CASSGRGQYSNQPQHF; CDR3nt: TGTGCCAGTAGTGGCCGGGGCCAATATAGCAATCAGCCCCAGCATTTT
j_gene: TRBJ2-2; v_gene: TRBV9; abundance: few; d_gene: .; CDR3aa: CASSVEGSQRELFF; CDR3nt: TGTGCCAGCAGCGTAGAAGGAAGCCAGCGGGAGCTGTTTTTT
j_gene: TRBJ2-1; v_gene: TRBV11-2; abundance: .; d_gene: .; CDR3aa: CASSGLAGSSYNEQFF; CDR3nt: TGTGCCAGCAGCGGTCTGGCAGGTAGCTCCTACAATGAGCAGTTCTTC
j_gene: TRBJ2-7; v_gene: TRBV5-6; abundance: .; d_gene: .; CDR3aa: CASSLRLWDGSYEQYF; CDR3nt: TGTGCCAGCAGCTTGAGGTTGTGGGACGGATCCTACGAGCAGTACTTC
j_gene: TRBJ1-6; v_gene: TRBV2; abundance: few; d_gene: .; CDR3aa: CASSGQSNNSPLHF; CDR3nt: TGTGCCAGCAGTGGGCAGAGTAATAATTCACCCCTCCACTTT
j_gene: TRBJ2-7; v_gene: TRBV30; abundance: .; d_gene: TRBD1; CDR3aa: CAWSVEAGGSYEQYF; CDR3nt: TGTGCCTGGAGTGTAGAGGCAGGGGGCTCCTACGAGCAGTACTTC
j_gene: TRBJ1-1; v_gene: TRBV29-1; abundance: .; d_gene: .; CDR3aa: CSVVAGYTEAFF; CDR3nt: TGCAGCGTTGTAGCGGGGTACACTGAAGCTTTCTTT
j_gene: TRBJ1-1; v_gene: TRBV6-5; abundance: .; d_gene: TRBD1; CDR3aa: CASSWDSNTEAFF; CDR3nt: TGTGCCAGCAGTTGGGACAGTAACACTGAAGCTTTCTTT